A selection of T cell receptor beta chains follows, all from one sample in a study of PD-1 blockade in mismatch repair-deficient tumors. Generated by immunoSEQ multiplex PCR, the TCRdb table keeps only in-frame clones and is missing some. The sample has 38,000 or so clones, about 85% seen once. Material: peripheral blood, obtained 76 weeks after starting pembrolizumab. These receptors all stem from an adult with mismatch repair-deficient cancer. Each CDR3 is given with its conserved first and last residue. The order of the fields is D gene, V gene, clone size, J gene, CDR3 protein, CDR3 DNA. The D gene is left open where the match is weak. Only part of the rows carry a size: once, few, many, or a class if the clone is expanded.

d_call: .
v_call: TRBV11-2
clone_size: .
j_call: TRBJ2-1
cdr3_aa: CASSLGTASYNEQFF
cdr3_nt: TGTGCCAGCAGCTTAGGGACAGCCTCCTACAATGAGCAGTTCTTC

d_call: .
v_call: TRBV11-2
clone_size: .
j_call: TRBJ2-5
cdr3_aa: CASSSWEMETQYF
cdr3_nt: TGTGCCAGCAGCTCGTGGGAGATGGAGACCCAGTACTTC

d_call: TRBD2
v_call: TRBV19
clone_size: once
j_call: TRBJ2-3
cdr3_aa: CASRRTSADTQYF
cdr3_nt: TGTGCCAGTAGGCGGACTAGCGCAGATACGCAGTATTTT

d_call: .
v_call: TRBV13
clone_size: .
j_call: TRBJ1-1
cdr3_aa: CASSPMGPLNTEAFF
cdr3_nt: TGTGCCAGCAGCCCCATGGGACCCTTGAACACTGAAGCTTTCTTT

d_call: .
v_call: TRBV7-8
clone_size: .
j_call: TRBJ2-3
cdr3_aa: CASSLNGQGPDTQYF
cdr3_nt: TGTGCCAGCAGCTTAAATGGGCAGGGTCCAGATACGCAGTATTTT

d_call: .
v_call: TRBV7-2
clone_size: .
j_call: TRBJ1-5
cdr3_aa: CASSLTSQSTQHF
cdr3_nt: TGTGCCAGCAGCTTAACATCCCAATCAACCCAGCATTTT

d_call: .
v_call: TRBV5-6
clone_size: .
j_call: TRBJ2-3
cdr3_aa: CASSWGDMSRDTQYF
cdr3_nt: TGTGCCAGCAGCTGGGGGGACATGTCGAGGGATACGCAGTATTTT

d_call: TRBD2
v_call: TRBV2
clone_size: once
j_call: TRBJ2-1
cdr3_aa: CASRLGLAGPNEQFF
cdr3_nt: TGTGCCAGCAGATTAGGACTAGCGGGTCCAAATGAGCAGTTCTTC

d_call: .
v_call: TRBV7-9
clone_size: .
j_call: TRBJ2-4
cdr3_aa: CASSLVGGMDIQYF
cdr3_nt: TGTGCCAGCAGCCTCGTCGGCGGGATGGACATTCAGTACTTC

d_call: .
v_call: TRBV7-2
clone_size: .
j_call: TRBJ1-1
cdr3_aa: CASSSFAQSGGAEAFF
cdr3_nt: TGTGCCAGCAGCTCGTTCGCTCAGTCGGGCGGGGCTGAAGCTTTCTTT

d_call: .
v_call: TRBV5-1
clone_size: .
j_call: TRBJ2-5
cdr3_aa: CASSLAGAFRETQYF
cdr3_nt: TGCGCCAGCAGCTTGGCCGGGGCCTTTCGGGAGACCCAGTACTTC

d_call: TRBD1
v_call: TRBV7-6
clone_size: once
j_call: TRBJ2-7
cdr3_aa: CASSVDRAQYF
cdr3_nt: TGTGCCAGCAGCGTGGACAGGGCCCAGTACTTC

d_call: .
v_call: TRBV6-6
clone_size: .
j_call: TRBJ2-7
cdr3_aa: CASSPSSLVPYEQYF
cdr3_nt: TGTGCCAGCAGTCCATCGTCACTGGTCCCCTACGAGCAGTACTTC

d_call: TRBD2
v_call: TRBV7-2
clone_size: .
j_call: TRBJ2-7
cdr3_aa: CASSLGTSGFYEQYF
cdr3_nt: TGTGCCAGCAGCTTGGGGACTAGCGGGTTCTACGAGCAGTACTTC

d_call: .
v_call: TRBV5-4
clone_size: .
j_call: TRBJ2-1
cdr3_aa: CASSDGLGSYNEQFF
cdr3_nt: TGTGCCAGCAGCGACGGACTGGGCTCCTACAATGAGCAGTTCTTC

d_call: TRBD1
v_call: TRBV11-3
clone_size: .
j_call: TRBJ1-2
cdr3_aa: CASSADRARGYTF
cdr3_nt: TGTGCCAGCAGCGCCGACAGGGCACGGGGCTACACCTTC

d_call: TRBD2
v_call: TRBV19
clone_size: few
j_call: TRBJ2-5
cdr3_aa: CASSMGGEYQETQYF
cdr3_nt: TGTGCCAGTAGTATGGGGGGGGAGTACCAAGAGACCCAGTACTTC